The T cell receptor beta chain described here comes from a study of blood T cells in healthy people across ages. Notes on the study in general: Older age coincided with a roughly linear decline in TCR beta diversity per million T cells.

A J-beta primer mix and a sample-barcoded 5' primer were used in a second PCR of roughly 7 to 12 cycles. TCRdb recomputed calls from the 5' RACE reads with MiXCR, one row per CDR3 protein. The sample yields hundreds of thousands of distinct CDR3 sequences, more than 20% seen once. This clonotype was picked up a small number of times. Its specificity is not known. The V end lost 5 bases, the J end lost 1 base, and 14 bases lay between the germline ends. This CDR3 is built from 16 residues. Germline values: CDR1 SGHTA, CDR2 FQGTGA. V is TRBV7-3 and J is TRBJ2-2, with unresolved D. The TCR sequence derives from a man aged 65 to 79 in good health. Sequencing used blood. CDR3 region: CASSRTGPLNTGELFF. The CDR3 DNA follows: TGTGCCAGCAGCCGAACCGGGCCTCTGAACACCGGGGAGCTGTTTTTT.